The source of this TCR beta chain is a study of a mutant IDH1 vaccine in newly diagnosed glioma. Time point described: week 5, during vaccination. It was 300 ug of mutant IDH1 20-mer peptide that made up each vaccine dose, given with topical imiquimod. Profiling relied on immunoSEQ multiplex PCR, and the TCRdb table lists in-frame clones only, not all of them. The sample records about 28,000 clones, around 87% being singletons. Turning to this clone: The antigen is undetermined.

Trimming shortened V by 3 bases and J by 6 bases, and 9 bases separated the two germline ends. This CDR3 spans 14 amino acids. The V gene's germline CDR1 is SGHTA and CDR2 FQGNSA. Material: peripheral blood mononuclear cells (PBMCs), obtained from a glioma patient whose treatment included an IDH1 peptide vaccine. V is TRBV7-2 and J is TRBJ1-6; D not certain. This clonotype was obtained from a middle-aged woman with glioma. Some clones in this sample may be carry-over from other donors' samples. The CDR3 bases are TGTGCCAGCAGCTTCGGGCAGAGTAATTCACCCCTCCACTTT. It encodes CASSFGQSNSPLHF.